The clone carrying this TCR beta chain was counted at least ten times. This entry comes from a study of T cells in Graves' hyperthyroidism and ophthalmopathy. CDR3 length equals 15 residues. With 3 bases removed from V and 6 bases from J, the gap between germline ends came to 12 bases. Germline-derived CDR1 and CDR2 are KGHSH and LQKENI. Amplified regions were TCR beta CDR3 sequences from RNA transcripts. HTBI primers drove first-round RT-PCR of the TCR CDR3. TCRdb ran MiXCR on the multiplex PCR reads and lists one entry per CDR3 protein. Among about 690,000 distinct CDR3 sequences listed, roughly 17% were seen once.

The chain employs TRBV18 and TRBJ1-6; no clear D gene. This clonotype was sampled from a man aged 45-65 years with Graves' hyperthyroidism. The sequenced material came from blood. In DNA, the CDR3 is TGTGCCAGCTCACCCCCCGCAGGAGCTAATTCACCCCTCCACTTT. It codes for CASSPPAGANSPLHF.